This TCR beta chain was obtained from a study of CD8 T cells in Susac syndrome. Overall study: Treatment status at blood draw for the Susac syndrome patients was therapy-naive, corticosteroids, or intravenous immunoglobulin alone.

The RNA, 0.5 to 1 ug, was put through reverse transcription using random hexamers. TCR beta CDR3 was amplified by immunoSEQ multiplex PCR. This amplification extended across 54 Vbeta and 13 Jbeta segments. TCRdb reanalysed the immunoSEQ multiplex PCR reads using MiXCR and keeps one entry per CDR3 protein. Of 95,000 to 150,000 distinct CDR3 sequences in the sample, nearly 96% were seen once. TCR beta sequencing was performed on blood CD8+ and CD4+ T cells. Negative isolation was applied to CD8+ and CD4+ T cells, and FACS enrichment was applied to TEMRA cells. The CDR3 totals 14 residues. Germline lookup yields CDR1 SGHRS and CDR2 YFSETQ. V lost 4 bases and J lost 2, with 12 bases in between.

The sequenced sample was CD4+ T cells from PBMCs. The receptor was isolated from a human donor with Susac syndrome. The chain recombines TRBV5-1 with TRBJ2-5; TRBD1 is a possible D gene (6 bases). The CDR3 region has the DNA TGCGCCAGCAGCCCTCGACAGGCGCAAGAGACCCAGTACTTC. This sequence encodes CASSPRQAQETQYF.